This T cell receptor (beta chain) was recorded in a study of blood T cell repertoires in COVID-19. The overall study: The United States, Italy and Spain were the sources of the acute and convalescent COVID-19 samples. The cDNA or gDNA used as material had been derived from T cells, B-cell-depleted T cells, or PBMCs.

Per the original data handling: Cell counts per sample came from amplifying reference gene primers. Only in-frame clones appear in the TCRdb table, and some are missing; sequencing was by immunoSEQ multiplex PCR. V and J calls and clone size are as listed in that table; D and trimming were resolved from the DNA. The sample consists of about 110,000 clones, 85% to 90% of them appearing once. Germline V gives CDR1 SNHLY, CDR2 FYNNEI. This CDR3 spans 14 amino acids. The junction had 6 bases not matched to a gene; V was cut back by 5 bases and J by 7 bases. The sample holds one count of this clone. V usage is TRBV2 and J usage is TRBJ2-1; 9 bases are shared with TRBD1. Sequences were obtained from peripheral blood. The TCR sequence derives from a woman between 50 and 59 years old with acute or convalescent COVID-19. The CDR3 DNA reads TGTGCCAGCAGTACTGGACAGGGGTGGAATGAGCAGTTCTTC. It yields the protein CASSTGQGWNEQFF.